The 27 T cell receptor beta chains presented below share a single source sample, sequenced in a study of cytomegalovirus exposure and HLA in healthy donors. 60 Vbeta and 13 Jbeta primers were used in PCR. Clones were sequenced by immunoSEQ multiplex PCR, and TCRdb holds only the in-frame ones, with some missing. The data contain about 59,000 clones, about 77% of them singletons. The sequenced material came from PBMCs. The receptors originated from a man aged 25-45 years in good health and CMV-seropositive.

The J gene is TRBJ1-5, the V gene TRBV10-3; unclear D gene. Trimming took 0 bases from V and 5 from J, leaving 11 bases between them. This CDR3 comprises 15 residues. The germline V gene has CDR1 ENHRY and CDR2 SYGVKD. For the CDR3, the DNA is TGTGCCATCAGTGAGTCGGTCTACGGGGATCAGCCCCAGCATTTT. This codes for CAISESVYGDQPQHF.

V and J are TRBV7-9 and TRBJ2-7; 8 bases are shared with TRBD1. The V segment lost 5 bases and the J segment 2 bases; nucleotides outside the gene matches: 8. In germline, CDR1 is SEHNR, CDR2 FQNEAQ (reference sequence). This CDR3 is built from 15 residues. In DNA form, the CDR3 reads TGTGCCAGCAGCCCGCGCTCACAGGGGGCCTACGAGCAGTACTTC. Encoded protein: CASSPRSQGAYEQYF.

Notes on this clone: One junction end does not reproduce the germline sequence, and a read error may be involved. This chain joins TRBV7-7 and TRBJ2-1; possible D gene TRBD2, 6 bases. The CDR3 sequence is 13 residues long. From germline, CDR1 is SSHAT and CDR2 FNYEAQ (reference sequence). CDR3 nucleotide sequence: TGTGCTAGCAGCTGGGGACTCCTGAATGAGCAGTTCTTC. This sequence encodes CASSWGLLNEQFF.

The chain combines TRBV28 with TRBJ1-6; D is unclear. Germline CDR1 MDHEN, CDR2 SYDVKM. The CDR3 runs to 13 residues. Trimming cost V 10 bases and J 2 bases, with 9 bases left between them. The CDR3 region has the DNA TGTGCCACTGTTGGCACCTATAATTCACCCCTCCACTTT. Its translation: CATVGTYNSPLHF.

The genes are TRBV19 and TRBJ1-5; D gene unclear. CDR1 LNHDA and CDR2 SQIVND come from the germline V gene (reference sequence). Trimming shortened V by 7 bases and J by 0 bases, and 13 bases separated the two germline ends. This CDR3 region has 15 residues. The DNA for the CDR3 is TGTGCCAGTACTACTAGTCGCGGTAGCAATCAGCCCCAGCATTTT. This gives the protein CASTTSRGSNQPQHF. The full variable domain, rest sourced from reference TRBV19 and TRBJ1-5, is DGGITQSPKYLFRKEGQNVTLSCEQNLNHDAMYWYRQDPGQGLRLIYYSQIVNDFQKGDIAEGYSVSREKKESFPLTVTSAQKNPTAFYLCASTTSRGSNQPQHFGDGTRLSIL.

This clone was found once. The same CDR3 also results from other DNA sequences found in this sample. V usage is TRBV4-3 and J usage is TRBJ1-5; unclear D gene. The germline V gene encodes CDR1 LGHNA and CDR2 YSLEER. This CDR3 contains 16 residues. V was pared by 0 bases and J by 2 bases, with 11 bases between. CDR3 amino acids: CASSQDLRGGNQPQHF. The CDR3 bases are TGCGCCAGCAGCCAAGACCTCCGCGGGGGCAATCAGCCCCAGCATTTT.

The CDR3 DNA reads TGTGCCAGCAGCGGATCAGGGAGGGGCTACACCTTC. It is translated as CASSGSGRGYTF. The chain recombines TRBV9 with TRBJ1-2; D perhaps matches TRBD1 (5 bases). The CDR3 sequence is 12 residues long. CDR1 is SGDLS and CDR2 is YYNGEE in the germline V gene. V lost 3 bases, J lost 8 bases, and 11 bases lay in between. The entire variable domain, with the rest obtained from reference TRBV9 and TRBJ1-2, is as follows: DSGVTQTPKHLITATGQRVTLRCSPRSGDLSVYWYQQSLDQGLQFLIQYYNGEERAKGNILERFSAQQFPDLHSELNLSSLELGDSALYFCASSGSGRGYTFGSGTRLTVV.

The CDR3 bases are TGCGCCAGCAGCCAAGTCCAGGACGGGGAATATCAGCCCCAGCATTTT. Amino acids: CASSQVQDGEYQPQHF. The rearrangement uses TRBV4-1 and TRBJ1-5; D remains ambiguous. The CDR3 consists of 16 residues. Per germline, CDR1 MGHRA and CDR2 YSYEKL. V lost 1 base to trimming and J lost 5 bases, with 15 bases between them.

The chain joins TRBV7-9 to TRBJ2-1; 11 bases are shared with TRBD2. V lost 5 bases, J lost 7 bases, and 16 bases stayed unmatched. Germline CDR1 SEHNR, CDR2 FQNEAQ (reference sequence). CDR3 length: 18 amino acids. CDR3 sequence: CASSQHGGSGGERNEQFF. CDR3 nucleotide sequence: TGTGCCAGCAGCCAGCACGGTGGTAGCGGGGGGGAGCGGAATGAGCAGTTCTTC.

In this sample, this clone turned up a few times. The J gene is TRBJ1-3, the V gene TRBV10-3, with D possibly being TRBD1 (5 bases). Germline CDR1 and CDR2: ENHRY and SYGVKD. The CDR3 runs 14 residues. V was cut by 3 bases and J by 4 bases, with 10 bases left in between. The CDR3: CAISERQKGNTIYF. The DNA of the CDR3 is TGTGCCATCAGTGAAAGACAGAAGGGAAACACCATATATTTT.

The genes are TRBV11-2 and TRBJ2-7; no clear D gene. The CDR3 runs to 14 residues. Germline assignment: CDR1 SGHAT and CDR2 FQNNGV. V gave up 5 bases and J gave up 6 bases, with 17 bases separating them. As DNA, the CDR3 is TGTGCCAGCAGCAGCTTGCGGTTTCCCGGCGAGCAGTACTTC. Residues: CASSSLRFPGEQYF.

This clone has a handful of counts. The rearrangement links TRBV27 to TRBJ2-7; weak D call: TRBD1 (6 bases). Looked up from germline, CDR1 is MNHEY and CDR2 is SMNVEV (reference sequence). CDR3 length: 15 residues. Trimming shortened V by 5 bases and J by 4 bases, and 18 bases separated the two germline ends. The CDR3 DNA is TGTGCCAGCAGTCGGGGTGGGACACCAGGTTACGAGCAGTACTTC. Protein sequence: CASSRGGTPGYEQYF.

The J gene is TRBJ1-6, the V gene TRBV6-5; D is unclear. Trimming removed 0 bases at V and 14 bases at J, with 11 bases between. Germline values: CDR1 MNHEY, CDR2 SVGAGI. The CDR3 is 13 residues long. CDR3 region: CASSYSAPGALHF. CDR3 DNA: TGTGCCAGCAGTTACTCGGCCCCCGGGGCCCTCCACTTT.

This clone was counted only a few times. The chain links TRBV5-1 to TRBJ1-1, with TRBD1 matching 7 bases. CDR3 length: 16 amino acids. J gave up 5 bases and V 0 bases, and 10 bases lay outside the gene matches. Germline-derived CDR1 and CDR2 are SGHRS and YFSETQ. The CDR3 protein is CASSLAAGGKGTEAFF. Written as DNA, the CDR3 is TGCGCCAGCAGCTTGGCGGCAGGGGGAAAGGGGACTGAAGCTTTCTTT.

The J gene is TRBJ1-4, the V gene TRBV4-2; TRBD1 is a possible D gene (6 bases). V dropped 5 bases and J dropped 7 bases, with 14 bases sitting between them. The germline CDR1 and CDR2 sequences are LGHNA and YNFKEQ. This CDR3 spans 14 amino acids. The CDR3 region has the DNA TGTGCCAGCAGCTCGTGGGGGCGAGGTGAAAAACTGTTTTTT. Its protein product is CASSSWGRGEKLFF.

In this sample, this clone turned up many times. The rearrangement uses TRBV5-4 and TRBJ1-1; D not resolved. Deletions cut 0 bases from V and 6 bases from J, with 9 bases between. The CDR3 runs 13 residues. Germline CDR1 is SGHNT and CDR2 is YYREEE (reference sequence). This CDR3 is CASSLAMRAEAFF. The CDR3 nucleotides read TGTGCCAGCAGCTTGGCCATGAGGGCTGAAGCTTTCTTT.

The genes are TRBV19 and TRBJ1-1, with no clear D. V dropped 1 base and J dropped 7 bases, with 10 bases sitting between them. This CDR3 is 13 amino acids long. Germline lookup yields CDR1 LNHDA and CDR2 SQIVND (reference sequence). In nucleotides, the CDR3 is TGTGCCAGTAGTATAGTCGCCGCCAGTGAAGCTTTCTTT. Protein sequence: CASSIVAASEAFF.

The chain combines TRBV5-5 with TRBJ1-6, with TRBD1 matching 10 bases. The CDR3 runs to 18 residues. Germline V gene sequence: CDR1 SGHKS, CDR2 YYEKEE (reference sequence). V trimming: 0 bases; J trimming: 2 bases; junction bases outside the gene matches: 5. CDR3 nucleotide sequence: TGTGCCAGCAGCTTGGGACAGGGGGCTGTTACCTATAATTCACCCCTCCACTTT. Protein sequence: CASSLGQGAVTYNSPLHF.

The V and J genes are TRBV5-5 and TRBJ1-1; TRBD1 agrees at 10 bases. The CDR3 is 17 residues long. Germline V gene data show CDR1 as SGHKS and CDR2 as YYEKEE (reference sequence). The V gene end was trimmed by 1 base and the J gene end by 7 bases; junction bases not matched to a gene: 13. The CDR3 nucleotides are TGTGCCAGCAGCTTGCGACGAGTCCCGGGACAGGGGTGTGAAGCTTTCTTT. The encoded protein is CASSLRRVPGQGCEAFF.

The genes are TRBV2 and TRBJ1-1; D remains ambiguous. Germline V lookup: CDR1 SNHLY, CDR2 FYNNEI. V lost 6 bases, J lost 5 bases, and 7 bases lay in between. The CDR3 spans 11 residues. Written as DNA, the CDR3 is TGTGCCAGCAGCGGTGAGACTGAAGCTTTCTTT. Translating gives CASSGETEAFF.

The CDR3 loop reads CAWSVVGTGTDGYTF. The DNA for the CDR3 is TGTGCCTGGAGTGTAGTCGGGACAGGGACTGATGGCTACACCTTC. The rearrangement links TRBV30 to TRBJ1-2; TRBD1 matches 9 bases. There are 15 residues in the CDR3. Unmatched junction bases numbered 8, after V lost 0 bases and J lost 6 bases. CDR1 is GTSNPN and CDR2 is SVGIG in the germline V gene (reference sequence).

The chain links TRBV5-1 to TRBJ2-7, with 8 bases matching TRBD2. Germline CDR1 SGHRS, CDR2 YFSETQ. V dropped 4 bases and J dropped 1; count of bases not matched to a gene: 10. The CDR3 is made up of 16 amino acids. The CDR3 sequence: CASSGGGMGGSYEQYF. Here the CDR3 DNA reads TGCGCCAGCAGCGGCGGGGGGATGGGGGGATCCTACGAGCAGTACTTC. The variable domain in full, with the rest retrieved from reference TRBV5-1 and TRBJ2-7, is KAGVTQTPRYLIKTRGQQVTLSCSPISGHRSVSWYQQTPGQGLQFLFEYFSETQRNKGNFPGRFSGRQFSNSRSEMNVSTLELGDSALYLCASSGGGMGGSYEQYFGPGTRLTVT.

This chain joins TRBV10-3 and TRBJ2-3; 8 bases fit TRBD2. CDR3 length equals 16 residues. Germline assignment: CDR1 ENHRY and CDR2 SYGVKD. Trimming at V came to 6 bases and at J to 5 bases, leaving 13 bases not matched to a gene. CDR3 sequence: CAIRTASGPQGDTQYF. CDR3 DNA: TGTGCCATCAGAACAGCTAGCGGGCCCCAGGGAGATACGCAGTATTTT.

This rearrangement joins TRBV5-4 to TRBJ2-5, with 9 bases identical to TRBD1. The end of the DNA fits TRBJ2-7 better, so the J call may be wrong. The length of the CDR3 is 15 residues. Germline V gene sequence: CDR1 SGHNT, CDR2 YYREEE (reference sequence). CDR3 protein: CASSTQTGGSYEQYF. CDR3 in DNA: TGTGCCAGCAGCACCCAGACAGGGGGCTCCTACGAGCAGTACTTC.

The gene calls are TRBV5-5 and TRBJ1-1; D remains unclear. Between the trimmed V and J ends, which lost 7 bases and 0 bases, there was a span of 10 bases. The CDR3 extends over 13 amino acids. Per germline, CDR1 SGHKS and CDR2 YYEKEE (reference sequence). This CDR3 reads CASGSIMNTEAFF. The CDR3 coding sequence is TGTGCCAGCGGGAGTATCATGAACACTGAAGCTTTCTTT.

The rearrangement uses TRBV5-4 and TRBJ2-1, with D unclear. The CDR3 spans 14 residues. Germline CDR1 reads SGHNT; CDR2 reads YYREEE (reference sequence). Trimming cost V 2 bases and J 5 bases, with 11 bases left between them. The chain's CDR3 is CASSFSPKHNEQFF. The DNA for the CDR3 is TGTGCCAGCAGCTTCTCCCCCAAGCACAATGAGCAGTTCTTC.

The chain is built from TRBV5-4 and TRBJ2-1; D call uncertain. From germline, CDR1 is SGHNT and CDR2 YYREEE (reference sequence). Trimming pared 4 bases from V and 5 bases from J, leaving 7 bases between. The CDR3 loop spans 12 amino acids. As DNA, the CDR3 is TGTGCCAGCAGCCCTCCCGACAATGAGCAGTTCTTC. Amino acids: CASSPPDNEQFF.